Shown below are 27 T cell receptor beta chains from a single sample sequenced in a study of T cell changes during pregnancy in multiple sclerosis. Only in-frame clones appear in the TCRdb table, and some are missing; sequencing was by immunoSEQ multiplex PCR. The sample lists tens of thousands of clones, about nine tenths occurring once. Sequences were derived from peripheral blood, sampled after pregnancy. The receptor source for this set is a female donor in good health, enrolled as a control in a pregnancy study.

The chain recombines TRBV6-5 with TRBJ2-1, with 10 bases matching TRBD2. The CDR3 contains 14 residues. Germline CDR1 is MNHEY and CDR2 is SVGAGI. Losses at the gene ends were 8 bases for V and 6 bases for J; bases not matched to a gene: 7. Here the CDR3 reads CASSEAGGRNEQFF. CDR3 nucleotides: TGTGCCAGCTCCGAAGCGGGGGGGCGCAATGAGCAGTTCTTC.

V usage is TRBV6-6 and J usage is TRBJ2-1, with D possibly matching TRBD2 (6 bases). CDR3 length: 16 amino acids. V lost 7 bases, J lost 0 bases, and 16 bases lay in between. CDR1 and CDR2 from the germline V gene are MNHNY and SVGAGI (reference sequence). Here the CDR3 reads CASTSFGDSSYNEQFF. CDR3 DNA: TGTGCCAGCACTAGTTTCGGGGACTCCTCCTACAATGAGCAGTTCTTC.

The rearrangement uses TRBV7-9 and TRBJ2-7, with TRBD2 matching 9 bases. The CDR3 has 15 residues. Germline CDR1 reads SEHNR; CDR2 reads FQNEAQ (reference sequence). The J segment lost 5 bases and the V segment lost 1 base, leaving 6 bases of the junction unmatched. CDR3 loop: CASSLGSGSIHEQYF. The CDR3 DNA sequence: TGTGCCAGCAGCTTAGGTAGCGGGAGTATCCACGAGCAGTACTTC.

CDR3 DNA sequence: TGTGCCACCAGCAGAGATTTCACGGGTGAAAAACTGTTTTTT. Translated, it gives CATSRDFTGEKLFF. The J gene is TRBJ1-4, the V gene TRBV15; D remains unclear. The CDR3 spans 14 residues. The V end lost 0 bases, the J end lost 7 bases, and 9 bases lay between the germline ends. Germline V gene data show CDR1 as LNHNV and CDR2 as YYDKDF (reference sequence).

The chain combines TRBV13 with TRBJ1-2; TRBD1 matches at 7 bases. This CDR3 is built from 15 residues. In germline, CDR1 is PRHDT, CDR2 FYEKMQ (reference sequence). The V gene end was trimmed by 4 bases and the J gene end by 6 bases; junction bases not matched to a gene: 11. The chain's CDR3 is CASSSADRVDDGYTF. CDR3 nucleotide sequence: TGTGCCAGCAGCTCGGCCGACAGGGTAGACGATGGCTACACCTTC.

This clone was detected only a few times. This chain connects TRBV7-2 to TRBJ1-2; 9 positions match TRBD1. V dropped 5 bases and J dropped 5; count of bases not matched to a gene: 6. The CDR3 loop spans 14 amino acids. The V gene's germline CDR1 is SGHTA and CDR2 FQGNSA. Written as DNA, the CDR3 is TGTGCCAGCAGCCCCACGGACAGGGGATATGGCTACACCTTC. This sequence encodes CASSPTDRGYGYTF.

This sequence joins TRBV6-6 and TRBJ1-6; 10 bases line up with TRBD1. The CDR3 spans 15 residues. In germline, CDR1 is MNHNY, CDR2 SVGAGI (reference sequence). The trim removed 2 bases at V and 10 bases at J, leaving 5 bases unmatched. DNA of the CDR3: TGTGCCAGCAGTTACGCCGACAGGGGGCGGTCACCCCTCCACTTT. Its protein is CASSYADRGRSPLHF.

V is TRBV6-5 and J is TRBJ2-7; 8 nucleotides align to TRBD2. CDR1 and CDR2 (germline): MNHEY, SVGAGI. The CDR3 covers 13 residues. Germline trimming cut 10 bases from V and 1 base from J; bases unmatched to any gene: 6. CDR3: CATQKRESYEQYF. The CDR3 DNA reads as TGTGCCACCCAAAAGCGGGAGTCCTACGAGCAGTACTTC.

This rearrangement joins TRBV19 to TRBJ1-5; D is perhaps TRBD1 (5 bases). From germline, CDR1 is LNHDA and CDR2 SQIVND (reference sequence). The V gene lost 0 bases and the J gene lost 3 bases, with 9 bases spanning the gap. The CDR3 is 15 amino acids. CDR3 nucleotide sequence: TGTGCCAGTAGTATAGAAAGACAGAACAATCAGCCCCAGCATTTT. Its protein is CASSIERQNNQPQHF.

V usage is TRBV6-1 and J usage is TRBJ1-2; 7 bases fit TRBD1. Germline CDR1 MNHNS, CDR2 SASEGT. The J segment lost 2 bases and the V segment lost 6 bases, leaving 3 bases of the junction unmatched. The CDR3 extends over 13 amino acids. The CDR3 coding sequence is TGTGCCAGCAGGTTACAGGGGAACTATGGCTACACCTTC. This gives the protein CASRLQGNYGYTF.

CDR3 sequence (DNA): TGCGCCAGCAGCCATTCCCCCGGACTAGCGGGCAGGGAGACCCAGTACTTC. Translated, it gives CASSHSPGLAGRETQYF. J is TRBJ2-5 and V is TRBV4-1, with 11 bases that match TRBD2. The CDR3 is 17 amino acids. CDR1 MGHRA and CDR2 YSYEKL come from the germline V gene. V lost 3 bases, J lost 5 bases, and 11 bases stayed unmatched.

This chain joins TRBV6-5 and TRBJ2-2; 8 nucleotides agree with TRBD2. With 0 bases clipped from V and 4 bases from J, the junction kept 4 bases outside the gene matches. Germline CDR1 and CDR2: MNHEY and SVGAGI. CDR3 length: 16 amino acids. The CDR3 protein is CASSYSLRGATGELFF. CDR3 DNA sequence: TGTGCCAGCAGTTACTCGTTGCGGGGGGCCACCGGGGAGCTGTTTTTT.

V usage is TRBV30 and J usage is TRBJ1-6; maybe TRBD1 (5 bases). V was shortened by 0 bases and J by 5 bases, with 8 bases between the two germline ends. Germline V CDR1 and CDR2: GTSNPN, SVGIG (reference sequence). This CDR3 comprises 14 residues. In nucleotides, the CDR3 is TGTGCCTGGAGTGTACGCAGGGATAATTCACCCCTCCACTTT. This encodes CAWSVRRDNSPLHF.

This chain uses TRBV19 with TRBJ2-7; the D is unclear. Germline lookup yields CDR1 LNHDA and CDR2 SQIVND (reference sequence). Trimming took off 4 bases at V and 4 bases at J, with 14 bases between the two ends. The CDR3 extends over 14 amino acids. This CDR3 reads CASSKQPLGYEQYF. The CDR3 DNA is TGTGCCAGTAGTAAACAGCCCTTAGGATACGAGCAGTACTTC.

This rearrangement joins TRBV10-3 to TRBJ2-5; TRBD1 might be the D (7 bases). The V end was cut by 3 bases, the J end by 4 bases, with 21 bases between. The V gene's germline CDR1 is ENHRY and CDR2 SYGVKD. The CDR3 has 17 residues. CDR3 DNA sequence: TGTGCCATCAGTGACTTGGAGGGGGCTAAGTCTAGAGAGACCCAGTACTTC. Protein sequence: CAISDLEGAKSRETQYF.

This clone was observed once. This chain uses TRBV6-1 with TRBJ2-7, with 8 bases that match TRBD2. Trimming took 1 base from V and 6 from J; bases not matched to a gene: 8. The CDR3 sequence is 15 residues long. Germline-derived CDR1 and CDR2 are MNHNS and SASEGT. CDR3 nucleotides: TGTGCCAGCAGTGAAGGGACTAGCCGAAACGGCGAGCAGTACTTC. Translated: CASSEGTSRNGEQYF.

Remarks on this clone: The junction differs from germline at one of its ends, possibly a read error. This chain connects TRBV7-2 to TRBJ2-1, with D maybe TRBD2 (6 bases). This CDR3 comprises 11 residues. CDR1 SGHTA and CDR2 FQGNSA come from the germline V gene. The CDR3 region is CASSYLTGGVF. CDR3 coding DNA: TGTGCCAGCAGCTACTTGACCGGAGGGGTCTTC. Filled out from reference TRBV7-2 and TRBJ2-1, the complete variable domain reads GAGVSQSPSNKVTEKGKDVELRCDPISGHTALYWYRQSLGQGLEFLIYFQGNSAPDKSGLPSDRFSAERTGGSVSTLTIQRTQQEDSAVYLCASSYLTGGVFGPGTRLTVL.

The chain recombines TRBV10-1 with TRBJ2-7; 7 nucleotides match TRBD2. Losses at the gene ends were 0 bases for V and 4 bases for J; bases not matched to a gene: 6. The CDR3 is 15 amino acids. Germline CDR1 reads WNHNN; CDR2 reads SYGVQD (reference sequence). This CDR3 reads CASSESKRDLYEQYF. The CDR3 DNA is TGCGCCAGCAGTGAGTCGAAGCGGGATCTGTACGAGCAGTACTTC.

This chain links TRBV29-1 with TRBJ2-5, with D perhaps TRBD2 (5 bases). Germline CDR1 reads SQVTM; CDR2 reads ANQGSEA. This CDR3 region has 12 residues. V was shortened by 0 bases and J by 13 bases, with 15 bases between the two germline ends. As DNA, the CDR3 is TGCAGCGTTGAAGAGGGCGTGGCCGAGGGGTACTTC. Translating it yields CSVEEGVAEGYF.

V usage is TRBV4-3 and J usage is TRBJ2-7, with a weak D call TRBD1 (6 bases). Trimming cost V 4 bases and J 5 bases, with 18 bases left between them. Germline CDR1 and CDR2: LGHNA and YSLEER. The length of the CDR3 is 15 residues. CDR3 DNA: TGCGCCAGCAGCCCTGGCCTGGGGGCCATGAACGAGCAGTACTTC. Amino acid sequence: CASSPGLGAMNEQYF.

The V gene is TRBV7-2, the J gene TRBJ2-3; D possibly corresponds to TRBD2 (5 bases). The V gene lost 6 bases and the J gene lost 4 bases, with 20 bases spanning the gap. This CDR3 region has 16 residues. CDR1 SGHTA and CDR2 FQGNSA come from the germline V gene. CDR3 nucleotide sequence: TGTGCCAGCAGTCCAGGTCGGGGATTGGGCGCAGATACGCAGTATTTT. It translates to CASSPGRGLGADTQYF.

This chain links TRBV7-6 with TRBJ1-3; tentative D call: TRBD1 (6 bases). The V end was cut by 4 bases, the J end by 1 base, with 14 bases between. The CDR3 has 16 residues. Germline loops: CDR1 SGHVS, CDR2 FNYEAQ. DNA for the CDR3: TGTGCCAGCAGCTGGGGGCCGGACCCTTCTGGAAACACCATATATTTT. Translated: CASSWGPDPSGNTIYF. Based on the CDR3 plus reference TRBV7-6 and TRBJ1-3, the full variable domain is GAGVSQSPRYKVTKRGQDVALRCDPISGHVSLYWYRQALGQGPEFLTYFNYEAQQDKSGLPNDRFSAERPEGSISTLTIQRTEQRDSAMYRCASSWGPDPSGNTIYFGEGSWLTVV.

V and J are TRBV13 and TRBJ2-3; TRBD1 matches at 8 bases. From germline, CDR1 is PRHDT and CDR2 FYEKMQ (reference sequence). This CDR3 comprises 16 residues. With 6 bases clipped from V and 0 bases from J, the junction kept 8 bases outside the gene matches. This chain's CDR3 is CASSVGTGPSTDTQYF. Here the CDR3 DNA reads TGTGCCAGCAGTGTAGGGACAGGCCCTAGCACAGATACGCAGTATTTT.

This clone was observed a few times. The J gene is TRBJ1-5, the V gene TRBV27; the D gene is possibly TRBD1 (5 bases). The V and J ends lost 0 bases and 2 bases respectively, with 5 bases between them. The CDR3 length is 14 residues. The germline V gene encodes CDR1 MNHEY and CDR2 SMNVEV (reference sequence). The CDR3 region has the DNA TGTGCCAGCAGTTTATCAGGGGGCAATCAGCCCCAGCATTTT. The encoded protein is CASSLSGGNQPQHF.

The gene calls are TRBV18 and TRBJ2-7; D is perhaps TRBD2 (5 bases). The V end was cut by 4 bases, the J end by 2 bases, with 15 bases between. The germline gives CDR1 KGHSH, CDR2 LQKENI. The CDR3 loop spans 15 amino acids. In nucleotides, the CDR3 is TGTGCCAGCTCACGCCCCGACGGAGGAGCCTACGAGCAGTACTTC. Translation: CASSRPDGGAYEQYF.

V is TRBV7-9 and J is TRBJ1-3; D might be TRBD1 (6 bases). Trimming shortened V by 3 bases and J by 6 bases, and 12 bases separated the two germline ends. CDR3 length: 14 residues. The V gene's germline CDR1 is SEHNR and CDR2 FQNEAQ (reference sequence). CDR3 sequence (DNA): TGTGCCAGCAGCTTGGACAGCATTTTAAACACCATATATTTT. The encoded protein is CASSLDSILNTIYF.

The CDR3 region is CASSQDRPGQKYF. CDR3 nucleotide sequence: TGTGCCAGCAGCCAAGATCGACCCGGACAGAAGTACTTC. J is TRBJ2-7 and V is TRBV14, with D possibly TRBD1 on 6 matching bases. This CDR3 contains 13 residues. Germline loops: CDR1 SGHDN, CDR2 FVKESK. V dropped 0 bases and J dropped 11 bases, with 14 bases sitting between them.